The clone carrying this T cell receptor beta chain was detected only a few times. The CDR3 loop spans 21 amino acids. Unmatched junction bases numbered 17, after V lost 0 bases and J lost 2 bases. CDR1 is LGHDT, CDR2 YNNKEL, per germline (reference sequence). This record belongs to a study of control samples from healthy donors and cancer patients. The assay was immunoSEQ multiplex PCR, and TCRdb's table has in-frame clones only and misses some. Here the sample spans about 45,000 clones, 65% to 80% being singletons. The sample was formalin-fixed, paraffin-embedded tissue. This chain connects TRBV3-1 (or the pseudogene TRBV3-2) to TRBJ2-1, with 9 bases fitting TRBD2. The TCR sequence derives from a male donor with melanoma. The CDR3 sequence: CASSQDVWQEFASGAYNEQFF. The CDR3 nucleotides read TGTGCCAGCAGCCAAGACGTGTGGCAGGAGTTCGCTAGCGGGGCCTACAATGAGCAGTTCTTC.